The 7 T cell receptor beta chains below come from one sample, sequenced in a study of brain metastases from non-small cell lung cancer. Using immunoSEQ multiplex PCR, the repertoire was profiled, and TCRdb retains in-frame clones only, with some absent. The sample contains some 4,300 clones, roughly 85% of which appear only once. The sample comprised primary lung tumor tissue. The origin of the receptors is a donor at least 40 years old with non-small cell lung cancer.

V is TRBV19 and J is TRBJ1-2; possibly TRBD1 for D (5 bases). CDR3 length equals 12 residues. Trimming took 2 bases from V and 4 from J, leaving 5 bases between them. Germline CDR1 and CDR2: LNHDA and SQIVND (reference sequence). DNA of the CDR3: TGTGCCAGTAGTATAACAGGCTATGGCTACACCTTC. Its protein is CASSITGYGYTF.

This clone was observed a few times. The V call is TRBV30, the J call TRBJ2-3; 15 bases match TRBD2. Germline V gene sequence: CDR1 GTSNPN, CDR2 SVGIG (reference sequence). This CDR3 contains 16 residues. With 3 bases clipped from V and 3 bases from J, the junction kept 4 bases outside the gene matches. The CDR3 DNA reads as TGTGCCTGGAGCGGACTAGCGGGAGGGAGTACAGATACGCAGTATTTT. Protein sequence: CAWSGLAGGSTDTQYF.

The genes are TRBV7-8 and TRBJ1-4; no clear D. Germline V lookup: CDR1 SGHVS, CDR2 FQNEAQ. V was clipped by 2 bases and J by 0 bases, with 4 bases between them. The CDR3 is 14 residues long. The CDR3 bases are TGTGCCAGCAGCTTACAGGCAACTAATGAAAAACTGTTTTTT. This encodes CASSLQATNEKLFF.

The chain recombines TRBV25-1 with TRBJ1-2; a possible D gene is TRBD1 (5 bases). Germline V gives CDR1 MGHDK, CDR2 SYGVNS. The ends were cut back, 3 bases at V and 8 bases at J, with 16 bases in the middle. CDR3 length equals 14 residues. CDR3 residues: CASSDLPGTQGYTF. The DNA for the CDR3 is TGTGCCAGCAGTGACCTCCCCGGGACGCAGGGCTACACCTTC.

This clone was counted between two and nine times. The CDR3 loop reads CASSAGQGRNTEAFF. DNA for the CDR3: TGTGCCAGTAGTGCGGGACAGGGGAGGAACACTGAAGCTTTCTTT. The chain is built from TRBV19 and TRBJ1-1; 10 positions match TRBD1. The CDR3 consists of 15 residues. With V trimmed by 5 bases and J by 1 base, 4 bases remained unmatched. The germline V gene has CDR1 LNHDA and CDR2 SQIVND (reference sequence). Combining the CDR3 with reference TRBV19 and TRBJ1-1 gives the whole variable domain DGGITQSPKYLFRKEGQNVTLSCEQNLNHDAMYWYRQDPGQGLRLIYYSQIVNDFQKGDIAEGYSVSREKKESFPLTVTSAQKNPTAFYLCASSAGQGRNTEAFFGQGTRLTVV.

J is TRBJ1-2 and V is TRBV6-5; 7 nucleotides agree with TRBD1. The germline V gene has CDR1 MNHEY and CDR2 SVGAGI. Trimming removed 6 bases from V and 4 bases from J; junction bases left unmatched: 2. This CDR3 region has 12 residues. The chain's CDR3 is CASSGTAYGYTF. DNA for the CDR3: TGTGCCAGCAGCGGGACAGCCTATGGCTACACCTTC.

The genes are TRBV19 and TRBJ2-1, with TRBD1 matching over 8 bases. V shed 3 bases, J shed 4 bases, and the junction held 8 bases outside the gene matches. The germline V gene encodes CDR1 LNHDA and CDR2 SQIVND (reference sequence). This CDR3 has 16 amino acids. The CDR3 loop is CASSIQGAGIYNEQFF. The CDR3 DNA reads TGTGCCAGTAGTATTCAGGGGGCCGGAATTTACAATGAGCAGTTCTTC.